The 4 T cell receptor beta chains presented below share a single source sample, sequenced in a study of PD-1 blockade in classical Hodgkin lymphoma. Autologous stem cell transplantation was followed by relapse in every patient, and brentuximab vedotin exposure varied. Some clones are missing from TCRdb's copy, which holds only in-frame ones; the method was immunoSEQ multiplex PCR. The sample lists 45,000 to 55,000 clones, approximately 81% occurring once. The material sequenced was peripheral blood mononuclear cells (PBMCs), taken at baseline. The source is a human donor with classical Hodgkin lymphoma.

For this clone: The same CDR3 arises from other DNA sequences in this sample as well. The CDR3 loop is CASSPRDRDNEQFF. CDR3 DNA: TGTGCCAGCTCACCCAGGGACAGAGACAATGAGCAGTTCTTC. The chain combines TRBV18 with TRBJ2-1, with 7 positions matching TRBD1. CDR1 and CDR2 (germline): KGHSH, LQKENI. Trimming removed 3 bases from V and 5 bases from J; junction bases left unmatched: 4. This CDR3 contains 14 residues.

The V call is TRBV6-6, the J call TRBJ2-1; 8 positions match TRBD2. Germline trimming cut 0 bases from V and 7 bases from J; bases unmatched to any gene: 5. Germline V gives CDR1 MNHNY, CDR2 SVGAGI (reference sequence). The CDR3 is made up of 15 amino acids. CDR3: CASSYSLGRANEQFF. CDR3 DNA sequence: TGTGCCAGCAGTTACTCGCTCGGGAGGGCTAATGAGCAGTTCTTC.

The chain recombines TRBV19 with TRBJ2-3; 13 positions agree with TRBD2. Trimming took 1 base from V and 1 from J; bases not matched to a gene: 5. CDR1 and CDR2 (germline): LNHDA, SQIVND (reference sequence). The CDR3 length is 18 residues. CDR3 loop: CASSIGRGLAGGTDTQYF. The CDR3, as DNA: TGTGCCAGTAGTATAGGCAGAGGACTAGCGGGAGGCACAGATACGCAGTATTTT.

The V gene is TRBV4-3, the J gene TRBJ1-1, with D hard to call. CDR3 length: 15 amino acids. V was trimmed by 0 bases and J by 0 bases, leaving 8 bases between them. CDR1 is LGHNA and CDR2 is YSLEER in the germline V gene. The CDR3 sequence: CASSQDSGMNTEAFF. The CDR3 bases are TGCGCCAGCAGCCAAGATAGCGGCATGAACACTGAAGCTTTCTTT.